The entry below describes one TCR beta chain. The study ran its PCR with 60 Vbeta and 13 Jbeta primers. The table came from immunoSEQ multiplex PCR; TCRdb's copy has only in-frame clones and leaves some out. The sample lists fewer than 30,000 clones, roughly 60% occurring once. This CDR3 spans 14 amino acids. Trimming stripped 1 base from V and 5 bases from J, with 9 bases between. Germline CDR1 and CDR2: LNHNV and YYDKDF (reference sequence). The data originate from a study of cytomegalovirus exposure and HLA in healthy donors. The sample comprised PBMCs. The TCR originated in a male donor in good health and CMV-seropositive. The V gene is TRBV15, the J gene TRBJ2-1; D is possibly TRBD2 (6 bases). This CDR3 is CATSRGDLNNEQFF. The CDR3, as DNA: TGTGCCACCAGCAGAGGGGACTTAAACAATGAGCAGTTCTTC. The variable domain in full, with the rest retrieved from reference TRBV15 and TRBJ2-1, is DAMVIQNPRYQVTQFGKPVTLSCSQTLNHNVMYWYQQKSSQAPKLLFHYYDKDFNNEADTPDNFQSRRPNTSFCFLDIRSPGLGDTAMYLCATSRGDLNNEQFFGPGTRLTVL.